This T cell receptor (beta chain) was profiled in a study of shared clonotypes between healthy human individuals. The donors, all of them Caucasian adults, lived in Nashville, Tennessee. Deep-level running was used for the assay. Genomic DNA per cell subset filled all wells of several immunoSEQ plates. In the study's own analysis: Because ImmunoSEQ provided only junction sequences with no quality scores, the filtering differed. The data were produced by immunoSEQ multiplex PCR, yet TCRdb's version contains in-frame clones alone and is incomplete. From that table come the V and J calls and clone size; the DNA was used to work out D and trimming. Of about 1 million clones listed, under 80% were seen once; the top ten hold about 1.5%. V trimming: 5 bases; J trimming: 2 bases; junction bases outside the gene matches: 7. Looked up from germline, CDR1 is MNHEY and CDR2 is SVGAGI. This CDR3 is built from 15 residues.

The V and J genes are TRBV6-5 and TRBJ2-7, with TRBD2 identical over 9 bases. The TCR was taken from a young man in good health. Sample: memory CD4+ T cells sorted from blood. Subset denoted: CD45RA-negative fraction. CDR3 DNA sequence: TGTGCCAGCAGTCCCGCGGGGGGGCGTCCCTACGAGCAGTACTTC. Translated: CASSPAGGRPYEQYF.